Each of the 15 T cell receptor beta chains below was sequenced from the same sample in a study of T cell changes during pregnancy in multiple sclerosis. Some clones are missing from TCRdb's copy, which holds only in-frame ones; the method was immunoSEQ multiplex PCR. The data show just under 85,000 clones, 90% to 95% seen once. The specimen comprised peripheral blood, sampled in the first trimester of pregnancy. Receptor source: a female donor with multiple sclerosis, enrolled in a pregnancy study.

This clone was seen just once. V gene TRBV9 combines with J gene TRBJ1-4; possible D gene TRBD1, 5 bases. This CDR3 contains 15 residues. Per the germline V gene, CDR1 is SGDLS and CDR2 is YYNGEE. V shed 1 base and J shed 4 bases, with 11 bases lying between them. CDR3 nucleotides: TGTGCCAGCAGCGTATCGGGGGTCCGTAATGAAAAACTGTTTTTT. This codes for CASSVSGVRNEKLFF.

This rearrangement joins TRBV2 to TRBJ2-5; D gene uncertain. The germline CDR1 and CDR2 sequences are SNHLY and FYNNEI. The CDR3 is 12 residues long. Trimming cost V 6 bases and J 2 bases, with 7 bases left between them. The CDR3 loop is CASRQSQETQYF. The CDR3 coding sequence is TGTGCCAGCAGACAGTCTCAAGAGACCCAGTACTTC.

For the CDR3, the DNA is TGTGCCAGCAGTTTTGGAGGCGAGCAGTACTTC. This translates into CASSFGGEQYF. The chain links TRBV27 to TRBJ2-7; D is perhaps TRBD2 (5 bases). The CDR3 runs to 11 residues. Germline loops: CDR1 MNHEY, CDR2 SMNVEV (reference sequence). V was pared by 3 bases and J by 6 bases, with 6 bases between.

The rearrangement links TRBV5-6 to TRBJ2-7, with a tentative D call TRBD1 (7 bases). Germline values: CDR1 SGHDT, CDR2 YYEEEE. V shed 4 bases and J shed 1 base, with 12 bases lying between them. The CDR3 covers 14 residues. The CDR3 sequence is CASSQGGHSYEQYF. The CDR3 DNA sequence: TGTGCCAGCAGCCAGGGGGGACATTCCTACGAGCAGTACTTC.

The gene calls are TRBV7-2 and TRBJ2-5; tentative D call: TRBD1 (5 bases). Germline assignment: CDR1 SGHTA and CDR2 FQGNSA. The V end lost 5 bases, the J end lost 5 bases, and 9 bases lay between the germline ends. The length of the CDR3 is 12 residues. CDR3 nucleotide sequence: TGTGCCAGCAGCCCAGGGTGGGAGACCCAGTACTTC. It codes for CASSPGWETQYF.

The rearrangement links TRBV6-5 to TRBJ1-1; unclear D gene. The CDR3 has 11 residues. Germline CDR1 reads MNHEY; CDR2 reads SVGAGI. Deletions cut 7 bases from V and 6 bases from J, with 9 bases between. In nucleotides, the CDR3 is TGTGCCAGCAAGGAGGTAGCTGAAGCTTTCTTT. Translated, it gives CASKEVAEAFF.

A few counts support this clone. This same CDR3 is encoded by further DNA sequences in the sample. J is TRBJ1-5 and V is TRBV7-8; 9 bases match TRBD1. The CDR3 is 15 residues long. After removal of 1 base from V and 4 bases from J, the junction contained 2 bases not matched to a gene. In germline, CDR1 is SGHVS, CDR2 FQNEAQ. This CDR3 reads CASSLEDRGNQPQHF. As DNA, the CDR3 is TGTGCCAGCAGCTTAGAGGACAGGGGAAATCAGCCCCAGCATTTT. Together with reference TRBV7-8 and TRBJ1-5, the CDR3 gives the full variable domain: GAGVSQSPRYKVAKRGQDVALRCDPISGHVSLFWYQQALGQGPEFLTYFQNEAQLDKSGLPSDRFFAERPEGSVSTLKIQRTQQEDSAVYLCASSLEDRGNQPQHFGDGTRLSIL.

CDR3 residues: CASKGKGQVYNEQFF. CDR3 DNA: TGTGCCAGTAAGGGGAAGGGTCAGGTCTACAATGAGCAGTTCTTC. The chain combines TRBV19 with TRBJ2-1; possibly TRBD1 for D (5 bases). In germline, CDR1 is LNHDA, CDR2 SQIVND (reference sequence). The CDR3 runs 15 residues. Trimming removed 7 bases at V and 3 bases at J, with 16 bases between.

The rearrangement joins TRBV6-5 to TRBJ2-3, with D maybe TRBD1 (5 bases). Germline CDR1 is MNHEY and CDR2 is SVGAGI. Trimming removed 5 bases from V and 2 bases from J, with 14 bases in between. This CDR3 is built from 15 residues. The CDR3 coding sequence is TGTGCCAGCAGTAGGGGCGGATACTCCACAGATACGCAGTATTTT. Translated: CASSRGGYSTDTQYF.

The chain employs TRBV5-5 and TRBJ2-7; tentatively, D is TRBD1 (6 bases). Per the germline V gene, CDR1 is SGHKS and CDR2 is YYEKEE (reference sequence). V was pared by 0 bases and J by 2 bases, with 9 bases between. CDR3 size: 14 residues. The CDR3 bases are TGTGCCAGCAGCTTGGTCCAGGGGCCCTACGAGCAGTACTTC. This encodes CASSLVQGPYEQYF.

The chain couples TRBV29-1 to TRBJ1-2, with D maybe TRBD1 (6 bases). CDR1 SQVTM and CDR2 ANQGSEA come from the germline V gene. This CDR3 contains 12 residues. V lost 3 bases and J lost 8, with 13 bases in between. The CDR3 region has the DNA TGCAGCGTTGATCAATCAGGGGCCGGCTACACCTTC. Its translation: CSVDQSGAGYTF.

The chain uses TRBV10-3 and TRBJ2-5; maybe TRBD1 (7 bases). The CDR3 length is 15 residues. Trimming took 3 bases from V and 6 from J, leaving 17 bases between them. Germline V gene data show CDR1 as ENHRY and CDR2 as SYGVKD. CDR3 sequence: CAISDSDREVKTQYF. CDR3 bases: TGTGCCATCAGTGACTCCGACAGGGAGGTAAAGACCCAGTACTTC.

The gene calls are TRBV6-5 and TRBJ2-2; 13 bases map to TRBD2. Trimming cost V 9 bases and J 7 bases; bases outside gene matches: 5. The germline CDR1 and CDR2 sequences are MNHEY and SVGAGI. This CDR3 spans 14 amino acids. The CDR3 spells CASGGTSGDGELFF. The DNA for the CDR3 is TGTGCCAGTGGGGGGACTAGCGGGGACGGGGAGCTGTTTTTT.

CDR3 coding DNA: TGTGCCAGCAGCTTGACAGGGACAGTCGAGCAGTACTTC. It specifies CASSLTGTVEQYF. The chain carries TRBV25-1 and TRBJ2-7, with 7 bases fitting TRBD1. The V segment lost 6 bases and the J segment 6 bases; nucleotides outside the gene matches: 8. CDR3 length equals 13 residues. The germline gives CDR1 MGHDK, CDR2 SYGVNS.

The chain couples TRBV23-1 to TRBJ2-7, with D possibly TRBD2 on 6 matching bases. TRBV23-1 is classed as an ORF, of uncertain function. There are 14 residues in the CDR3. V lost 3 bases to trimming and J lost 0 bases, with 9 bases between them. CDR3 residues: CASSQEGLSYEQYF. CDR3 nucleotide sequence: TGCGCCAGCAGTCAGGAGGGTCTCTCCTACGAGCAGTACTTC.